Listed below are T cell receptor beta chains from one sample, sequenced in a study of cytomegalovirus exposure and HLA in healthy donors. Data came from immunoSEQ multiplex PCR; TCRdb stores just in-frame clones and leaves some out. This table holds 100,000 to 150,000 clones, approximately 94% found once. The sequencing sample was made of PBMCs. Receptor source: a woman younger than 35 in good health and CMV-seronegative. The CDR3 runs from the conserved cysteine through the conserved F or W. The order of the fields is V gene, J gene, CDR3 protein.

TRBV5-1	TRBJ1-2	CASSLGQGNYGYTF
TRBV5-1	TRBJ1-1	CASSLIRSWSATEAFF
TRBV7-9	TRBJ1-6	CASSLGSGSANSPLHF
TRBV7-9	TRBJ1-5	CASSKGQDQGPQHF
TRBV5-5	TRBJ1-5	CASSLFQDNQPQHF
TRBV5-5	TRBJ2-2	CASSFGVAGTGELFF
TRBV28	TRBJ2-7	CASGRPPSYEQYF
TRBV7-9	TRBJ1-1	CASSTQGPNTEAFF
TRBV14	TRBJ1-1	CASSRRDSGYRAEAFF
TRBV5-4	TRBJ2-3	CASSLTSGGSTDTQYF
TRBV15	TRBJ2-5	CATSLWTGDQETQYF
TRBV7-9	TRBJ2-7	CASSLKFRVLYLGSYEQYF
TRBV4-1	TRBJ1-2	CASSPGTTINYGYTF
TRBV9	TRBJ1-3	CASTPGGRAGNTIYF
TRBV7-8	TRBJ1-2	CASSLGGQASYYNYGYTF
TRBV15	TRBJ2-1	CATSRDRWAGGPTVF
TRBV9	TRBJ2-5	CASSVGDPFGTQYF
TRBV11-2	TRBJ2-1	CASSLDRGYREQFF
TRBV7-2	TRBJ2-2	CASSRGTAYTGELFF
TRBV19	TRBJ2-1	CASTPSRDNEQFF
TRBV25-1	TRBJ2-2	CASSESASGWAGELFF
TRBV30	TRBJ1-6	CAWSTRVNSPLHF
TRBV28	TRBJ1-2	CASKGMDRVTYGYTF
TRBV6-5	TRBJ2-3	CAVGTGTGDTQYF
TRBV30	TRBJ2-2	CAVSGDFAGELFF
TRBV28	TRBJ1-2	CASNSGQGVNGYTF
TRBV5-1	TRBJ2-3	CASSSTGTSSDTQYF
TRBV2	TRBJ1-1	CASSPRQGLNTEAFF
TRBV5-1	TRBJ1-1	CASGDSRLGTEAFF
TRBV6-5	TRBJ2-7	CASSFTGQAVYEQYF
TRBV11-2	TRBJ2-7	CASSVGPGGFYEQYF
TRBV2	TRBJ2-1	CASSSGGGSYNEQFF
TRBV5-1	TRBJ1-1	CASRPRTGTVNTEAFF
TRBV6-1	TRBJ2-7	CASSPRDRGREQYF
TRBV6-1	TRBJ1-3	CASSERGPRSGNTIYF
TRBV10-3	TRBJ2-3	CAISESNSGGTDTQYF
TRBV6-6	TRBJ1-5	CASSYEQGPQHF
TRBV5-1	TRBJ2-7	CASSGLGAEGYEQYF
TRBV2	TRBJ1-2	CASSTQGNYGYTF
TRBV27	TRBJ2-1	CASSFLGTRANEQFF
TRBV5-1	TRBJ2-5	CASSLGLRETQYF
TRBV11-2	TRBJ2-7	CASSLTGTRADEQYF
TRBV7-9	TRBJ1-4	CASSRGRGEKLFF